This T cell receptor (beta chain) was captured by sequencing in a study of cytomegalovirus exposure and HLA in healthy donors (dated by TCRdb to the late 2010s). Regarding the study in general: According to an earlier analysis of 587 of the donors, roughly 180 million T cells yielded 117 million unique TCR beta sequences and roughly 280 Gb of sequence data. An early release covering roughly 600 HLA-typed donors comprised about 300 gigabases of sequencing data and around 80 million unique TCR sequences. The genetic ancestry cluster associated with self-reported Caucasian donors included 65% to 90% of the roughly 390 genotyped donors. The study aimed to test whether cataloging public T cell receptors could reveal signatures of past pathogen exposure. The study profiled the T cell repertoires of 666 subjects by immunosequencing and related them to cytomegalovirus serostatus. A separate validation cohort of over a hundred different subjects was used in addition to the 666-subject first cohort. The study combined high-throughput TCR immunosequencing, statistical association of individual TCRs with disease status, and machine learning to predict cytomegalovirus infection status. In a later analysis, previously published TCR beta repertoires from about 670 donors were re-analyzed and high-resolution HLA genotyping was added so that TCR occurrence patterns could be studied. In the later analysis, no new phenotypic data were used to find candidate immune exposures; instead, reliance was placed on TCR beta sequences and their occurrence across donors. In an earlier analysis of a few hundred of the donors, high-throughput TCR beta sequencing was used to judge whether each TCR beta V gene segment behaved as functional or pseudogenic. Alongside the repertoire data, information on donor age, sex, ethnicity and CMV serostatus was compiled. A later genetic analysis took genome-wide SNP genotypes for about three fifths of the 666 donors and used that subset as a discovery cohort. All discovery cohort repertoires had been generated using a single sequencing platform. Both class I and class II loci were covered by HLA typing, at four-digit resolution. Typing coverage differed by locus: A, B, C, DRB1 and DQB1 were typed in roughly 629-630 donors, DQA1 in about 510, DPA1 in around 610, and DPB1 in around 440. About 5 DR-DQ haplotypes were handled as single units for association and clustering, since linkage in the cohort was strong. Among some 410 genotyped donors of the cohort, an average of around 220,000 unique TCR beta nucleotide sequences was sequenced per donor, of which about 19% were non-productive.

The method behind the library was the immunoSEQ multiplex PCR assay. For the multiplex PCR, a mixture combining 60 forward primers for TCR Vbeta segments and 13 reverse primers for TCR Jbeta segments was used. The CDR3 region of rearranged TCR beta genes was amplified from genomic DNA by a multiplex PCR assay. Amplified TCR beta libraries were sequenced as 87-base-pair reads on the Illumina HiSeq System. The original pipeline was this. Across the 700 or so repertoires, a later analysis counted approximately 75 million unique TCR beta chains, around 11 million of which were shared by at least two donors. Raw reads were error-corrected and collapsed into unique sequences with a nearest-neighbor algorithm that merged closely related sequences to remove PCR and sequencing errors. Alignment of CDR3 sequences to IMGT reference sequences was used to assign V, D and J gene segments. Each retained sequence needed at least a six-nucleotide match to both a V gene segment and a J gene segment. A rearrangement was called productive if the CDR3 had no stop codons and remained in frame with V and J, and every other rearrangement was called non-productive. CDR3 was defined by IMGT convention, running from the second conserved V-encoded cysteine to the conserved J-encoded phenylalanine. The earlier analysis of approximately 500 of the donors excluded sequences that lacked an unambiguous match to a single V gene segment. An earlier analysis of almost 600 of the donors classified V segments as functional when productive rearrangements were above 56.7% and as segregating when the standard deviation between donors was above 5%. A statistical classification framework was built for diagnosing cytomegalovirus status from the catalog of TCR beta chain sequences. V and J gene assignment, in a later analysis, came from comparing TCR nucleotide sequences with IMGT/GENE-DB human TR gene sequences. The TCRdist pipeline was used in a later analysis to assign CDR3 sequences and most-parsimonious VDJ recombination scenarios. In a later analysis, each TCR beta chain was defined by its CDR3 amino acid sequence together with its V-gene family, and reads without a unique V-gene family were excluded. A later analysis removed several hundred highly shared, low-generation-probability nucleotide sequences to deal with suspected cross-contamination and a sequencing artifact. In a later analysis, a clonal expansion index was calculated for each public chain from normalized within-repertoire ranks of inferred template counts. Generation probabilities in a later analysis came from a VDJ recombination model fitted to out-of-frame rearrangements, and those results were checked against IGoR. In a later analysis, hypergeometric tests were used to score TCR-TCR, TCR-HLA and TCR-CMV co-occurrence, with a repertoire-size bias correction applied to TCR pairs. False discovery rates were estimated in a later analysis by permuting HLA or CMV assignments 20 times. A later analysis grouped co-occurring TCRs with DBSCAN, adding TCRdist sequence similarity when clustering within HLA-allele-positive subsets. Co-occurrence clustering excluded repertoires with fewer than 30,000 or more than 120,000 public chains, plus five with anomalous nucleotide sharing. Not all clones reach the TCRdb copy of this immuneACCESS table, which keeps in-frame sequences only. Checked studies attribute under half of the gap to unresolved V genes and leave the rest unexplained. Clonal size and the V and J genes are those of that table, whereas D and trimming came from the DNA. In all, the sample holds over 120,000 clones, and around 72% of those were seen once. 4.3% of the sample rests with the top ten.

For CDR1 and CDR2, the germline V gene lists SGHTA and FQGNSA. V is cut back by 5 bases and J by 3 bases, with 10 bases in the junction unmatched. The CDR3 covers 15 residues, taking in both the cysteine and the phenylalanine. Kept here is only the CDR3 DNA, which spans 45 bases and is read in frame from base 1. Beyond this particular receptor, the publication reports: A few of the identified cytomegalovirus-associated TCR beta chains were confirmed in vitro to be specific for cytomegalovirus antigens. The classifier was reported to diagnose cytomegalovirus status with high specificity and sensitivity in both the original and validation cohorts. Most TCR sequences were seen in very few donors, while some public TCRs were found in many individuals. HLA typing was unavailable for some donors at each locus, so association tests used only the typed subset. Because counts were too low, roughly 17 rarely observed V segments, including chromosome 9 orphons, were left out of the earlier analysis of some 640 of the donors. A further reported finding was that TCR beta sequences accurately predicted the HLA-A and HLA-B alleles for most subjects in the first cohort. The authors suggested that the approach could potentially be extended to other disease states and immunological phenotypes. In a later analysis, several top co-occurrence clusters were reported to appear linked to parvovirus B19, influenza, CMV and Epstein-Barr virus. In a later analysis, the rate of TCR association differed among HLA loci, with DRB1 alleles having the most associated TCRs and HLA-C alleles having the fewest. A later analysis associated about 17,000 TCR beta sequences with specific HLA alleles at a false discovery rate of 0.05. A group of highly shared sequence variants was considered likely to be a technical artifact of the sequencing pipeline. Broadly in line with IMGT annotations, most TCR beta V segments showed up in productive rearrangements about 87% or about 30% of the time in an earlier analysis of some 590 of the donors. Linkage disequilibrium might explain the correlated functional status among segregating V segments, but an unknown experimental factor could not be excluded. Some IMGT-functional V segments, including TRBV6-2 and TRBV6-3, could not be told apart with the 87-base-pair reads, so those segments were excluded. The only immune exposure information available for the cohort was CMV serostatus. V-gene and J-gene trimming of TCR beta chains was associated with a missense DCLRE1C variant in a later genetic analysis, and the association was replicated in an independent cohort. A later analysis found that most CMV-associated TCR beta chains appeared HLA-restricted, with HLA associations seemingly driven largely by CMV exposure. Presence/absence analyses assumed roughly uniform sequencing depth across donors, an assumption that may not hold. Only TCR beta chains were sequenced in this cohort, and the absence of alpha or paired-chain data limited detectable features. A later genetic analysis reported fewer N-insertions in productive TCRs among donors in an Asian-associated ancestry cluster than the roughly 700-donor mean. In the study, approximately 160 TCR beta chains were listed as associated with cytomegalovirus. Compared with equally common non-associated chains, HLA-associated TCR beta chains in a later analysis were more clonally expanded and had lower generation probabilities. Assigning TCR associations to individual alleles was difficult when HLA alleles, especially DR and DQ, strongly co-occurred.

The cohort comprised hundreds of healthy bone marrow donors. At the time of sampling, every cohort member was nominally healthy, though immune exposures that went unrecorded were likely present. The donor was CMV seropositive and was included in the group of 250 to 350 seropositive cohort members. A peripheral blood sample was collected from each donor, and TCR beta sequencing was performed on peripheral blood mononuclear cells. The Qiagen DNeasy Blood Extraction Kit was used to extract genomic DNA from the blood cell samples. Comment on this clone: Its antigen target is currently unknown. No base quality values were provided; no much bigger clone lies one nucleotide off.

This sequence uses TRBV7-2 and TRBJ2-7; 7 middle bases align to TRBD1. This TCR derives from a man aged 18 to 29 in good health and CMV-seropositive. The material sequenced was PBMCs. This receptor carries the CDR3 CASSPRTGSLYEQYF. The sequenced DNA is TGTGCCAGCAGCCCACGGACAGGAAGCCTCTACGAGCAGTACTTC.